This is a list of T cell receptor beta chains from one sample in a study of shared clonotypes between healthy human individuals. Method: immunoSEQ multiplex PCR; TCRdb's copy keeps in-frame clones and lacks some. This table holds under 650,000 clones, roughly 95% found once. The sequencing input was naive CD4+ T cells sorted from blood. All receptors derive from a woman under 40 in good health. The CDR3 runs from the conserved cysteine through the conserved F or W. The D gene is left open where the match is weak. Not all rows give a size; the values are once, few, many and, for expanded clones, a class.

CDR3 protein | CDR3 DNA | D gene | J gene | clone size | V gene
CASSPPQAGELFF | TGTGCCAGCTCACCACCGCAGGCCGGGGAGCTGTTTTTT | NA | TRBJ2-2 | NA | TRBV18
CASKVAPGSSYNEQFF | TGCGCCAGCAAGGTGGCTCCGGGGAGCTCCTACAATGAGCAGTTCTTC | NA | TRBJ2-1 | NA | TRBV4-1
CASSFGQGARQPQHF | TGTGCCAGCAGTTTTGGACAGGGGGCCCGGCAGCCCCAGCATTTT | TRBD1 | TRBJ1-5 | once | TRBV28
CASRPTGTSGRLSNEQFF | TGTGCCAGCAGGCCGACCGGGACTAGCGGGAGATTGAGCAATGAGCAGTTCTTC | TRBD2 | TRBJ2-1 | NA | TRBV7-9
CAIGEQSSGNTIYF | TGTGCCATCGGGGAACAGAGCTCTGGAAACACCATATATTTT | NA | TRBJ1-3 | NA | TRBV10-3
CASSPRQGLGETQYF | TGTGCCAGCAGCCCCCGACAGGGACTTGGAGAGACCCAGTACTTC | NA | TRBJ2-5 | once | TRBV11-2
CASSQQESLETQYF | TGTGCCAGCTCACAACAGGAGTCGTTGGAGACCCAGTACTTC | NA | TRBJ2-5 | once | TRBV18
CASSFRGTNEKLFF | TGTGCCAGCAGCTTTAGGGGTACTAATGAAAAACTGTTTTTT | NA | TRBJ1-4 | NA | TRBV7-8
CASSLGRLAGGRETQYF | TGTGCCAGCAGCTTGGGAAGACTAGCGGGAGGGAGGGAGACCCAGTACTTC | TRBD2 | TRBJ2-5 | NA | TRBV11-2
CASSFLRDRDTQYF | TGTGCCAGCAGTTTTTTGCGGGATCGGGATACGCAGTATTTT | NA | TRBJ2-3 | NA | TRBV27
CASSLPTRRRNTGELFF | TGTGCCAGCAGTCTCCCTACGAGAAGGCGGAACACCGGGGAGCTGTTTTTT | NA | TRBJ2-2 | NA | TRBV2
CASSFSGLGDSPLHF | TGTGCCAGCAGCTTCTCTGGGCTAGGGGATTCACCCCTCCACTTT | NA | TRBJ1-6 | NA | TRBV5-4
CASSKFFRGRRSAYEQYF | TGTGCCAGCAGCAAATTCTTCCGCGGGAGGAGGTCAGCCTACGAGCAGTACTTC | NA | TRBJ2-7 | NA | TRBV21-1
CASSVGLAGEETQYF | TGTGCCAGCAGCGTAGGACTAGCGGGAGAGGAGACCCAGTACTTC | TRBD2 | TRBJ2-5 | NA | TRBV9
CASKVLGVPDTQYF | TGCGCCAGCAAGGTCCTGGGAGTCCCAGATACGCAGTATTTT | NA | TRBJ2-3 | NA | TRBV5-1
CAIGAEQGRETQYF | TGTGCCATCGGGGCTGAACAGGGGAGGGAGACCCAGTACTTC | NA | TRBJ2-5 | NA | TRBV10-3
CASSLFPAGGSYEQYF | TGTGCCAGCAGCTTGTTCCCAGCGGGGGGCTCCTACGAGCAGTACTTC | TRBD2 | TRBJ2-7 | NA | TRBV5-4
CASSFAGGPGTQYF | TGTGCCAGCAGTTTTGCGGGAGGGCCGGGTACGCAGTATTTT | TRBD2 | TRBJ2-3 | NA | TRBV27
CASSEASTNEQFF | TGTGCCAGCAGTGAAGCTTCAACTAATGAGCAGTTCTTC | NA | TRBJ2-1 | NA | TRBV2
CSVGQQETQYF | TGCAGCGTAGGACAGCAAGAGACCCAGTACTTC | NA | TRBJ2-5 | NA | TRBV29-1
CASSPGRTQQSYNEQFF | TGTGCCAGCAGCCCCGGGCGCACGCAGCAGTCCTACAATGAGCAGTTCTTC | NA | TRBJ2-1 | NA | TRBV7-8
CSARDRAGYTF | TGCAGTGCTAGAGACAGGGCTGGCTACACCTTC | NA | TRBJ1-2 | few | TRBV20-1
CASSPGQGSHQPQHF | TGTGCCAGCAGCCCGGGACAGGGTTCACATCAGCCCCAGCATTTT | TRBD1 | TRBJ1-5 | NA | TRBV5-8
CASSLTSGSGNEQFF | TGCGCCAGCAGCTTGACTAGCGGGAGTGGTAATGAGCAGTTCTTC | TRBD2 | TRBJ2-1 | NA | TRBV5-1
CASSESPLVPSEQYF | TGTGCCAGCAGTGAATCGCCCCTCGTACCCTCCGAGCAGTACTTC | NA | TRBJ2-7 | once | TRBV25-1
CASSPRTSGSLDEQYF | TGTGCCAGCAGCCCCCGGACTAGCGGGAGTCTCGACGAGCAGTACTTC | TRBD2 | TRBJ2-7 | NA | TRBV9
CASREGEGSGIRRELFF | TGTGCCAGCAGAGAAGGGGAAGGTAGCGGGATTCGGCGGGAGCTGTTTTTT | TRBD2 | TRBJ2-2 | NA | TRBV9
CASSPGTGRSDEQFF | TGTGCCAGCTCACCGGGGACCGGGAGGAGCGATGAGCAGTTCTTC | TRBD2 | TRBJ2-1 | NA | TRBV18